One T cell receptor beta chain is described in this entry. TCRdb reprocessed the RT-PCR reads with MiXCR, giving one entry per CDR3 protein. This table has 650,000 to 800,000 distinct CDR3 sequences, around 13% appearing once. This sample was included in a study of response to subunit inactivated influenza vaccine. The sample was PBMCs from blood, taken 14 to 15 days before vaccination. This sequence originates from a man aged 45-60 years who received an inactivated influenza vaccine.

The CDR3 is CASSTTSGAGGDTQYF. CDR3 DNA: TGTGCCAGCAGCACGACTAGCGGGGCGGGGGGGGATACGCAGTATTTT. The chain combines TRBV7-2 with TRBJ2-3, with TRBD2 matching over 11 bases. The trim removed 5 bases at V and 6 bases at J, leaving 10 bases unmatched. Germline CDR1 reads SGHTA; CDR2 reads FQGNSA. The CDR3 sequence is 16 residues long.